The rows below give T cell receptor beta chains drawn from one sample of a study of response to subunit inactivated influenza vaccine. TCRdb used MiXCR to reprocess the RT-PCR reads, holding one entry per CDR3 protein. Among about 240,000 distinct CDR3 sequences listed, 12% were seen once. Sequences were derived from non-naive T cells sorted from PBMCs, sampled about 14 days before vaccination. Receptor source: a man aged 45-65 years who received an inactivated influenza vaccine. Each CDR3 is given with its conserved first and last residue. A D gene is named only where the DNA matches it firmly. Clone sizes are given selectively: once, few, many, or a class where the clone is expanded.

D	V	J	size	CDR3	DNA
-	TRBV18	TRBJ1-6	few	CASSPQRDSPLHF	TGTGCCAGCTCACCACAGCGGGATTCACCCCTCCACTTT
-	TRBV2	TRBJ2-7	few	CASRVYREGEQYF	TGTGCCAGCAGGGTTTACAGGGAAGGCGAGCAGTACTTC
-	TRBV5-1	TRBJ2-3	-	CASSLGEHTDTQYF	TGCGCCAGCAGCTTGGGAGAGCACACAGATACGCAGTATTTT
-	TRBV7-2	TRBJ2-1	many	CASSFDFMSSYNEQFF	TGTGCCAGCAGCTTTGACTTCATGAGCTCCTACAATGAGCAGTTCTTC
-	TRBV5-1	TRBJ1-4	-	CASSLEAGTNEKLFF	TGCGCCAGCAGCTTGGAGGCAGGAACAAATGAAAAACTGTTTTTT
TRBD1	TRBV7-2	TRBJ1-2	many	CASSLGTGVYGYTF	TGTGCCAGCAGCTTAGGGACAGGGGTCTATGGCTACACCTTC
-	TRBV7-8	TRBJ1-5	many	CASSLPRRLNSNQPQHF	TGTGCCAGCAGCCTACCACGACGGCTAAATAGCAATCAGCCCCAGCATTTT
TRBD1	TRBV29-1	TRBJ1-4	few	CSGGQGYNEKLFF	TGCAGCGGAGGACAGGGGTATAATGAAAAACTGTTTTTT
TRBD1	TRBV5-1	TRBJ2-7	many	CASSLPGTGAYEQYF	TGCGCCAGCAGCTTGCCTGGGACAGGGGCATACGAGCAGTACTTC
-	TRBV2	TRBJ2-7	many	CASSEQGWGSYEQYF	TGTGCCAGCAGTGAACAGGGATGGGGCTCCTACGAGCAGTACTTC